These 13 T cell receptor beta chains were sequenced from one sample in a study of blood T cell repertoires in COVID-19. Sequencing used immunoSEQ multiplex PCR; TCRdb keeps in-frame clones, though not all of them. The repertoire holds some 200,000 clones, with 87% as singletons. The sequenced sample was PBMCs or T cells enriched from blood (not recorded which). The receptors originated from a man younger than 35 with acute COVID-19.

This chain uses TRBV7-8 with TRBJ1-1; 7 bases are a match to TRBD1. After removal of 5 bases from V and 7 bases from J, the junction contained 7 bases not matched to a gene. Per germline, CDR1 SGHVS and CDR2 FQNEAQ. The CDR3 covers 13 residues. Written as DNA, the CDR3 is TGTGCCAGCAGCCTATCCCAGGGGGTTGAAGCTTTCTTT. Protein sequence: CASSLSQGVEAFF.

This chain connects TRBV4-2 to TRBJ2-5, with a tentative D call TRBD2 (5 bases). Germline V lookup: CDR1 LGHNA, CDR2 YNFKEQ. Trimming stripped 4 bases from V and 7 bases from J, with 22 bases between. The CDR3 length is 16 residues. The CDR3 reads CASSPPDWPVMGTQYF. The CDR3 DNA sequence: TGTGCCAGCAGCCCCCCGGACTGGCCCGTGATGGGGACCCAGTACTTC.

This chain links TRBV19 with TRBJ1-5; 7 bases match TRBD1. This CDR3 comprises 15 residues. The ends lost 5 bases at V and 0 bases at J; junction bases unmatched: 4. CDR1 is LNHDA and CDR2 is SQIVND in the germline V gene (reference sequence). The CDR3, as DNA: TGTGCCAGTAGTCCCACAGGGGATAGCAATCAGCCCCAGCATTTT. This encodes CASSPTGDSNQPQHF. The variable domain in full, with the rest retrieved from reference TRBV19 and TRBJ1-5, is DGGITQSPKYLFRKEGQNVTLSCEQNLNHDAMYWYRQDPGQGLRLIYYSQIVNDFQKGDIAEGYSVSREKKESFPLTVTSAQKNPTAFYLCASSPTGDSNQPQHFGDGTRLSIL.

V gene TRBV15 combines with J gene TRBJ2-5; 10 bases are a match to TRBD2. V trimming: 2 bases; J trimming: 2 bases; junction bases outside the gene matches: 17. CDR1 and CDR2 (germline): LNHNV, YYDKDF (reference sequence). The CDR3 totals 20 residues. CDR3 nucleotides: TGTGCCACCAGCAGACCTTTTCGGGCTAGCGGGAGAAGGGGGCAAGAGACCCAGTACTTC. It yields the protein CATSRPFRASGRRGQETQYF.

The chain couples TRBV9 to TRBJ2-2, with 12 bases fitting TRBD2. Germline CDR1 SGDLS, CDR2 YYNGEE. J was trimmed by 1 base and V by 3 bases; bases with no gene match: 4. CDR3 length: 17 amino acids. The CDR3 here is CASSAEGLAGNTGELFF. The CDR3 coding sequence is TGTGCCAGCAGCGCTGAGGGACTAGCGGGGAACACCGGGGAGCTGTTTTTT.

The chain couples TRBV9 to TRBJ2-5; maybe TRBD2 (5 bases). V dropped 0 bases and J dropped 0 bases, with 6 bases sitting between them. Germline V gene lookup returns CDR1 SGDLS and CDR2 YYNGEE. The CDR3 is made up of 14 amino acids. CDR3 sequence reads: CASSVAGYQETQYF. CDR3 DNA sequence: TGTGCCAGCAGCGTAGCGGGGTACCAAGAGACCCAGTACTTC.

The CDR3 reads CASSPGQTGWDRGYTF. CDR3 sequence (DNA): TGCGCCAGCAGCCCCGGACAGACCGGGTGGGATAGGGGCTACACCTTC. The chain carries TRBV5-1 and TRBJ1-2; D may be TRBD1 (6 bases). The V gene lost 4 bases and the J gene lost 8 bases, with 24 bases spanning the gap. Looked up from germline, CDR1 is SGHRS and CDR2 is YFSETQ. The CDR3 spans 16 residues.

This clone was picked up many times. This chain uses TRBV6-4 with TRBJ2-2; D remains ambiguous. Germline values: CDR1 MRHNA, CDR2 SNTAGT. V was clipped by 0 bases and J by 2 bases, with 4 bases between them. The CDR3 totals 14 residues. CDR3 bases: TGTGCCAGCAGTGACTCGACTAACACCGGGGAGCTGTTTTTT. Its translation: CASSDSTNTGELFF.

This sequence joins TRBV2 and TRBJ1-3; the D gene is possibly TRBD1 (5 bases). Between the trimmed V and J ends, which lost 1 base and 7 bases, there was a span of 11 bases. Per germline, CDR1 SNHLY and CDR2 FYNNEI. The CDR3 runs 14 residues. The CDR3 reads CASSEVQGLNTIYF. The CDR3 DNA sequence: TGTGCCAGCAGTGAAGTCCAGGGTCTCAACACCATATATTTT.

V gene TRBV2 combines with J gene TRBJ2-3, with D possibly TRBD2 on 5 matching bases. The CDR3 contains 14 residues. From germline, CDR1 is SNHLY and CDR2 FYNNEI. The V end was cut by 4 bases, the J end by 2 bases, with 10 bases between. DNA for the CDR3: TGTGCCAGCAGTGGGACTGGAAACACAGATACGCAGTATTTT. Translating gives CASSGTGNTDTQYF.

A single count supports this clone. This chain joins TRBV10-2 and TRBJ2-5; D may be TRBD2 (5 bases). This CDR3 region has 15 residues. Germline CDR1 reads WSHSY; CDR2 reads SAAADI. Trimming left V 0 bases short and J 0 bases short, with 8 bases between. The CDR3 nucleotides read TGCGCCAGCAGTGAGTCCGGAGGACACCAAGAGACCCAGTACTTC. Protein sequence: CASSESGGHQETQYF.

J is TRBJ2-7 and V is TRBV30; 9 bases line up with TRBD1. The CDR3 runs 15 residues. The V gene end was trimmed by 2 bases and the J gene end by 4 bases; junction bases not matched to a gene: 9. Germline CDR1 and CDR2: GTSNPN and SVGIG (reference sequence). This chain's CDR3 is CAWSQGQGPAYEQYF. The CDR3 DNA reads TGTGCCTGGAGTCAAGGACAGGGGCCGGCTTACGAGCAGTACTTC.

The chain uses TRBV28 and TRBJ1-1; D remains ambiguous. CDR3 length: 13 residues. Deletions cut 7 bases from V and 1 base from J, with 10 bases between. Per germline, CDR1 MDHEN and CDR2 SYDVKM. Written as DNA, the CDR3 is TGTGCCAGCACCAGTATTGGGAACACTGAAGCTTTCTTT. Protein product: CASTSIGNTEAFF.